The 15 T cell receptor beta chains below come from one sample, sequenced in a study of cytomegalovirus exposure and HLA in healthy donors. TCRdb's table, derived via immunoSEQ multiplex PCR, lists solely in-frame clones and lacks some. The sample lists some 230,000 clones; 90% to 95% were seen once. The source material was PBMCs. The receptors were gathered from a woman aged 18 to 35 in good health and CMV-seronegative.

V and J are TRBV29-1 and TRBJ1-2; 7 bases map to TRBD1. Looked up from germline, CDR1 is SQVTM and CDR2 is ANQGSEA. J lost 9 bases, V lost 1 base, and 20 bases had no gene match. This CDR3 contains 17 residues. For the CDR3, the DNA is TGCAGCGTTGAAGGGTTGGGCTGCGGGACAGCAATATTGTGCTACACCTTC. Translation gives CSVEGLGCGTAILCYTF.

J is TRBJ2-1 and V is TRBV9, with TRBD2 matching over 9 bases. CDR3 size: 15 residues. CDR1 and CDR2 from the germline V gene are SGDLS and YYNGEE. V shed 5 bases and J 4 bases; nucleotides not matched to a gene: 7. CDR3 bases: TGTGCCAGCAGTGCAAGACTAGCGGATTACAATGAGCAGTTCTTC. The encoded protein is CASSARLADYNEQFF.

The J gene is TRBJ1-1, the V gene TRBV7-9; possibly TRBD1 for D (5 bases). The CDR3 has 15 residues. Germline V gene data show CDR1 as SEHNR and CDR2 as FQNEAQ (reference sequence). Trimming took 5 bases from V and 5 from J, leaving 18 bases between them. The chain's CDR3 is CASSPTDKWRTEAFF. As DNA, the CDR3 is TGTGCCAGCAGCCCGACGGACAAGTGGCGGACTGAAGCTTTCTTT.

The chain uses TRBV5-6 and TRBJ1-5; 7 nucleotides match TRBD1. This CDR3 comprises 15 residues. The junction had 5 bases not matched to a gene; V was cut back by 1 base and J by 4 bases. The V gene's germline CDR1 is SGHDT and CDR2 YYEEEE. Written as DNA, the CDR3 is TGTGCCAGCAGCTTGAACAGGGGAGTAAATCAGCCCCAGCATTTT. Its protein product is CASSLNRGVNQPQHF.

The gene calls are TRBV7-8 and TRBJ1-3; 9 bases match TRBD1. Trimming cost V 1 base and J 7 bases; bases outside gene matches: 5. The CDR3 has 15 residues. Germline V CDR1 and CDR2: SGHVS, FQNEAQ. The CDR3 DNA is TGTGCCAGCAGCTTAGATGGTGACAGGGGGAACACCATATATTTT. Protein product: CASSLDGDRGNTIYF.

The chain uses TRBV25-1 and TRBJ2-1, with 13 positions matching TRBD2. J gave up 7 bases and V 6 bases, and 6 bases lay outside the gene matches. CDR3 length: 15 amino acids. Germline-derived CDR1 and CDR2 are MGHDK and SYGVNS. The CDR3 loop reads CASSKTGLAGNEQFF. The CDR3 DNA reads TGTGCCAGCAGCAAAACGGGACTAGCGGGGAATGAGCAGTTCTTC.

The gene calls are TRBV28 and TRBJ2-3; 11 bases agree with TRBD1. The CDR3 sequence is 18 residues long. Trimming cost V 6 bases and J 0 bases; bases outside gene matches: 11. The germline V gene encodes CDR1 MDHEN and CDR2 SYDVKM. The DNA of the CDR3 is TGTGCCAGCAGACCCATGGGACAGGGGGGGGCTAGCACAGATACGCAGTATTTT. This sequence encodes CASRPMGQGGASTDTQYF.

The chain uses TRBV5-1 and TRBJ1-2; D unclear. This CDR3 is 14 amino acids long. Deletions cut 3 bases from V and 8 bases from J, with 17 bases between. Germline assignment: CDR1 SGHRS and CDR2 YFSETQ. CDR3 bases: TGCGCCAGCAGCTCGGAGACCCGTCACGGAGGCTACACCTTC. Its translation: CASSSETRHGGYTF.

The rearrangement uses TRBV11-2 and TRBJ1-2; 7 bases align to TRBD1. The CDR3 covers 15 residues. The V segment lost 2 bases and the J segment 4 bases; nucleotides outside the gene matches: 7. In germline, CDR1 is SGHAT, CDR2 FQNNGV. DNA of the CDR3: TGTGCCAGCAGCTTAATCCGACAGGGTGGCTATGGCTACACCTTC. It yields the protein CASSLIRQGGYGYTF. Looking up the rest from reference TRBV11-2 and TRBJ1-2 gives the full variable domain: EAGVAQSPRYKIIEKRQSVAFWCNPISGHATLYWYQQILGQGPKLLIQFQNNGVVDDSQLPKDRFSAERLKGVDSTLKIQPAKLEDSAVYLCASSLIRQGGYGYTFGSGTRLTVV.

This chain uses TRBV6-5 with TRBJ1-2; D call uncertain. Trimming cost V 4 bases and J 4 bases, with 10 bases left between them. Germline CDR1 and CDR2: MNHEY and SVGAGI. The CDR3 has 13 residues. The chain's CDR3 is CASSSESRYGYTF. The DNA for the CDR3 is TGTGCCAGCAGTTCAGAATCCCGCTATGGCTACACCTTC.

V usage is TRBV11-1 and J usage is TRBJ2-7; the D gene is possibly TRBD2 (6 bases). The germline gives CDR1 SGHAT, CDR2 FQDESV (reference sequence). The V gene lost 1 base and the J gene lost 2 bases, with 6 bases spanning the gap. The CDR3 is 13 residues long. The CDR3 DNA reads TGTGCCAGCAGCTTAGGGAGGGCCTACGAGCAGTACTTC. Residues: CASSLGRAYEQYF. Drawing the rest from reference TRBV11-1 and TRBJ2-7, the complete variable domain is EAEVAQSPRYKITEKSQAVAFWCDPISGHATLYWYRQILGQGPELLVQFQDESVVDDSQLPKDRFSAERLKGVDSTLKIQPAELGDSAMYLCASSLGRAYEQYFGPGTRLTVT.

This chain links TRBV2 with TRBJ2-3; no reliable D call. Per germline, CDR1 SNHLY and CDR2 FYNNEI. CDR3 length: 14 amino acids. V gave up 3 bases and J gave up 3 bases, with 10 bases separating them. The CDR3 is CASSDSVWTDTQYF. The CDR3 DNA sequence: TGTGCCAGCAGTGATTCGGTCTGGACAGATACGCAGTATTTT.

The chain couples TRBV10-3 to TRBJ1-1; D not certain. This CDR3 has 17 amino acids. V dropped 2 bases and J dropped 0 bases, with 16 bases sitting between them. In germline, CDR1 is ENHRY, CDR2 SYGVKD. The CDR3 loop reads CAISERRVSPMNTEAFF. The CDR3 coding sequence is TGTGCCATCAGTGAGCGGAGAGTCAGTCCCATGAACACTGAAGCTTTCTTT.

The CDR3 is CASSLGQGAEQYF. In DNA form, the CDR3 reads TGTGCCAGCAGTTTGGGACAGGGGGCCGAGCAGTACTTC. The genes are TRBV28 and TRBJ2-7; 12 nucleotides line up with TRBD1. CDR1 is MDHEN and CDR2 is SYDVKM in the germline V gene. The CDR3 loop spans 13 amino acids. The V gene end was trimmed by 3 bases and the J gene end by 6 bases; junction bases not matched to a gene: 0.

The J gene is TRBJ2-1, the V gene TRBV11-2, with a tentative D call TRBD2 (5 bases). The CDR3 spans 15 residues. Trimming shortened V by 5 bases and J by 9 bases, and 20 bases separated the two germline ends. Germline CDR1 reads SGHAT; CDR2 reads FQNNGV. The CDR3, as DNA: TGTGCCAGCAGCCTCACGGCGGGCCACCCTGGTGAGCAGTTCTTC. This encodes CASSLTAGHPGEQFF.